This T cell receptor (beta chain) came from a study of T cells in Graves' hyperthyroidism and ophthalmopathy. Study-wide results and limits: Most clonotypes expanded in thyroid above 0.001 were likewise present in blood.

In the case of this clonotype: The antigen is undetermined.

Using RNA transcripts as the source, TCR beta CDR3 regions were amplified. The HTBI primer set was used in a first-round RT-PCR of the TCR CDR3. TCRdb analysed the multiplex PCR reads with MiXCR anew, one entry per CDR3 protein. The sample comprises 350,000 or so distinct CDR3 sequences, about 18% of which are singletons, and 34% rests with the top ten. The CDR3 totals 16 residues. Germline V gene lookup returns CDR1 ENHRY and CDR2 SYGVKD. The genes are TRBV10-3 and TRBJ2-5; TRBD1 is a possible D gene (7 bases). The assigned J gene may be wrong: the sequence end matches TRBJ2-4 better. This sequence originates from a woman aged 25 to 39 with Graves' hyperthyroidism that later progressed to Graves' ophthalmopathy. Input material: blood. Here the CDR3 DNA reads TGTGCCATCAGTGAAATGGAGGGGGCGAACCAAGGCATTCAGTACTTC. Its translation: CAISEMEGANQGIQYF.